This TCR beta chain was sequenced for a study of shared clonotypes between healthy human individuals. The wider study: The cohort had two women and a few men, ages 18 to 49.

Several immunoSEQ plates received, in even portions, the genomic DNA of each subset. Measured with immunoSEQ multiplex PCR; TCRdb has only the in-frame clones, and not every one. Seen here are more than 1.2 million clones, 98% observed once, and the top ten hold 0.36%. The germline CDR1 and CDR2 sequences are SQVTM and ANQGSEA. The CDR3 is 15 residues long. The ends were cut back, 4 bases at V and 2 bases at J, with 18 bases in the middle. The receptor was isolated from a man under 40 in good health. Sequenced material: naive CD4+ T cells sorted from blood. Described subset: CD45RA+ positively selected. This chain joins TRBV29-1 and TRBJ2-7; D is perhaps TRBD1 or TRBD2 (5 bases each). The CDR3 sequence: CSVGSRRQGAYEQYF. The CDR3 DNA is TGCAGCGTTGGGTCCCGGCGGCAGGGAGCCTACGAGCAGTACTTC.